Sequencing of this TCR beta chain was carried out in a study of tumor and adjacent non-tumor tissue in lung cancer. General observations from the study: Tumor repertoires had a smaller top 100 clone share than normal lung.

Three rounds of nested PCR, following a modified ARM-PCR protocol, produced the TCRbeta library. TCRdb recomputed calls from the multiplex PCR reads with MiXCR, one row per CDR3 protein. The repertoire holds 100,000 to 120,000 distinct CDR3 sequences, approximately 80% seen once, with 22% in the top ten. RNA was extracted from bulk tissue without any cell sorting. CDR1 is SGHAT and CDR2 is FQNNGV in the germline V gene. This CDR3 contains 13 residues. This clonotype is a singleton in its sample. Its antigen is undetermined. The junction departs from germline at one end; a sequencing error may be responsible.

Sample: lung tumor tissue. V gene TRBV11-2 combines with J gene TRBJ1-1; D is undetermined. The clonotype comes from a man between 65 and 80 years old with non-small cell lung cancer. CDR3 sequence reads: CTSSYESGTEAFF. The CDR3 nucleotides are TGTACCAGCAGCTACGAGAGTGGCACTGAAGCTTTCTTT.